This T cell receptor (beta chain) was sequenced for a study of cytomegalovirus exposure and HLA in healthy donors. With regard to this clone: The antigen is undetermined.

Study results and limitations: Prediction of most subjects' HLA-A and HLA-B alleles by TCR beta sequences was reportedly accurate. TRBV6-2, TRBV6-3 and some other V segments were unresolvable in 87-base-pair reads. Some highly shared sequence variants likely arose as a pipeline artifact.

Germline V lookup: CDR1 ENHRY, CDR2 SYGVKD. After removal of 2 bases from V and 4 bases from J, the junction contained 6 bases not matched to a gene. The length of the CDR3 is 15 residues. With 60 Vbeta and 13 Jbeta primers, the PCR was carried out. The table came from immunoSEQ multiplex PCR; TCRdb's copy has only in-frame clones and leaves some out. The sample yields roughly 95,000 clones, roughly four fifths seen once. This TCR was recovered from a man aged 25-45 years in good health and CMV-seropositive. Specimen: PBMCs. The chain uses TRBV10-3 and TRBJ2-5, with 8 bases lining up with TRBD2. CDR3 bases: TGTGCCATCAGTGAGCCGGGGGGGAATTCAGAGACCCAGTACTTC. Its protein product is CAISEPGGNSETQYF.